This T cell receptor (beta chain) was documented in a study of Graves' ophthalmopathy and Graves' hyperthyroidism. Notes on the study in general: The 13-signature model separated ophthalmopathy from stable hyperthyroidism at just under 90% sensitivity and 80% to 84% specificity.

Serum thyroxine and TRAb, along with clinical symptoms, thyroid ultrasound and orbital computed tomography, were what diagnosis relied on. PBMCs were density-gradient isolated from around 11 ml fresh blood. The ends were cut back, 5 bases at V and 6 bases at J, with 11 bases in the middle. The length of the CDR3 is 12 residues. Germline CDR1 reads DFQATT; CDR2 reads SNEGSKA (reference sequence). This clonotype came up a few times. Its antigen is unidentified. TCR beta CDR3 regions were amplified from RNA transcripts. First-round RT-PCR relied on HTBI primers, and a second-round multiplex PCR came next. TCRdb processed the multiplex PCR reads anew with MiXCR; each CDR3 protein has one entry. The table lists 650,000 to 900,000 distinct CDR3 sequences, roughly 40% of them singletons.

The sample taken for sequencing was peripheral blood. The TCR comes from an adult man with Graves' ophthalmopathy. This sequence joins TRBV20-1 and TRBJ1-5; tentatively, D is TRBD1 (6 bases). In nucleotides, the CDR3 is TGCAGTGCTGAAGGGGGTGGTCAGCCCCAGCATTTT. It encodes CSAEGGGQPQHF.